These T cell receptor beta chains were read from a single sample in a study of blood T cell repertoires in COVID-19. Method: immunoSEQ multiplex PCR; TCRdb's copy keeps in-frame clones and lacks some. The data contain some 80,000 clones, more than 65% of them seen just once; the ten biggest clones take up roughly 5.9%. The sequencing sample was made of peripheral blood. These receptor sequences come from a woman older than 75 with active or convalescent COVID-19. CDR3s include the opening cysteine and the closing phenylalanine or tryptophan. The D gene is left open where the match is weak. Where a row states a size, it is once, few, many or the class of an expanded clone; other rows omit it.

J	V	size	D	CDR3	DNA
TRBJ2-3	TRBV6-2/TRBV6-3	-	-	CASSQLGWGTDTQYF	TGTGCCAGCAGCCAACTAGGTTGGGGCACAGATACGCAGTATTTT
TRBJ2-7	TRBV2	-	TRBD2	CASSAVGGGPYEQYF	TGTGCCAGCAGTGCTGTTGGCGGGGGGCCGTACGAGCAGTACTTC
TRBJ2-2	TRBV4-3	-	-	CASSQEWRSGELFF	TGCGCCAGCAGCCAAGAGTGGAGGTCCGGGGAGCTGTTTTTT
TRBJ2-3	TRBV19	-	TRBD1	CASRTGKTDTQYF	TGTGCCAGTAGGACAGGGAAAACAGATACGCAGTATTTT
TRBJ2-7	TRBV6-2/TRBV6-3	-	TRBD1	CASSYLDRGAGEQYF	TGTGCCAGCAGTTACCTCGACAGGGGGGCGGGAGAGCAGTACTTC
TRBJ2-7	TRBV19	-	TRBD1	CASMGTGMREQYF	TGTGCCAGTATGGGGACAGGGATGCGCGAGCAGTACTTC
TRBJ2-3	TRBV15	-	TRBD2	CATSRVAGLPFSTDTQYF	TGTGCCACCAGCAGAGTTGCGGGACTACCCTTTAGCACAGATACGCAGTATTTT
TRBJ1-5	TRBV28	-	-	CASSHGTTAGQPQHF	TGTGCCAGCAGTCACGGGACTACTGCGGGACAGCCCCAGCATTTT
TRBJ1-5	TRBV2	-	-	CASSVGRGQYSNQPQHF	TGTGCCAGCAGTGTAGGAAGGGGACAATATAGCAATCAGCCCCAGCATTTT
TRBJ1-2	TRBV9	once	TRBD1	CASSESGTGFYGYTF	TGTGCCAGCAGCGAGTCCGGGACAGGCTTCTATGGCTACACCTTC
TRBJ2-1	TRBV5-1	-	TRBD2	CASSLGLAGLNEQFF	TGCGCCAGCAGCTTAGGACTAGCGGGGCTGAATGAGCAGTTCTTC
TRBJ2-7	TRBV7-9	-	-	CASSLDAGASSYEQYF	TGTGCCAGCAGCTTAGACGCAGGTGCCAGCTCCTACGAGCAGTACTTC
TRBJ1-5	TRBV2	few	-	CASRVGLYQPQHF	TGTGCCAGCCGGGTGGGTTTGTATCAGCCCCAGCATTTT
TRBJ1-1	TRBV11-2	-	-	CASSFASGYTEAFF	TGTGCCAGCAGCTTTGCGTCGGGGTACACTGAAGCTTTCTTT
TRBJ2-5	TRBV7-2	-	TRBD1	CASSRDRQETQYF	TGTGCCAGCAGCCGGGACAGACAAGAGACCCAGTACTTC
TRBJ2-5	TRBV18	-	-	CASSPTGIYQETQYF	TGTGCCAGCTCACCAACAGGGATCTACCAAGAGACCCAGTACTTC
TRBJ2-4	TRBV28	-	TRBD2	CASSLFLAGGPGNIQYF	TGTGCCAGCAGTTTATTTCTAGCGGGAGGGCCGGGGAACATTCAGTACTTC
TRBJ1-1	TRBV9	-	-	CASSVVSGAPEAFF	TGTGCCAGCAGCGTAGTTTCCGGAGCTCCTGAAGCTTTCTTT
TRBJ2-3	TRBV6-8	-	TRBD1	CASGGGGVTDTQYF	TGTGCCTCAGGGGGTGGGGGAGTCACAGATACGCAGTATTTT
TRBJ1-2	TRBV7-6	-	-	CASSRREGGNYGYTF	TGTGCCAGCAGCCGCCGTGAGGGAGGCAACTATGGCTACACCTTC
TRBJ1-1	TRBV30	-	TRBD1	CAYHRGRHTEAFF	TGTGCCTACCACAGGGGGCGGCACACTGAAGCTTTCTTT
TRBJ2-7	TRBV27	once	TRBD1	CASRGQGRVYEQYF	TGTGCCAGCAGGGGACAGGGCCGAGTCTACGAGCAGTACTTC
TRBJ2-5	TRBV19	once	-	CASSFLQETQYF	TGTGCCAGTAGTTTCCTGCAGGAGACCCAGTACTTC
TRBJ2-7	TRBV4-2	-	TRBD1	CASSQGGQGSRYEQYF	TGTGCCAGCAGCCAAGGGGGACAGGGGAGCCGCTACGAGCAGTACTTC
TRBJ2-5	TRBV7-2	-	TRBD2	CASSKWAGGPDETQYF	TGTGCCAGCAGTAAATGGGCGGGGGGCCCCGACGAGACCCAGTACTTC
TRBJ2-6	TRBV7-6	once	-	CASSLAPGAGANVLTF	TGTGCCAGCAGCTTAGCGCCGGGGGCTGGGGCCAACGTCCTGACTTTC
TRBJ2-3	TRBV9	-	TRBD2	CASSVLAGGTDTQYF	TGTGCCAGCAGCGTGCTAGCGGGCGGCACAGATACGCAGTATTTT
TRBJ2-1	TRBV7-9	few	TRBD2	CASSLALRGGTGEQFF	TGTGCCAGCAGCTTAGCGTTGCGGGGGGGAACGGGTGAGCAGTTCTTC
TRBJ1-2	TRBV12-5	-	-	CASGLVPGGRWYGYTF	TGTGCTAGTGGTTTGGTCCCCGGGGGGCGCTGGTATGGCTACACCTTC
TRBJ1-2	TRBV18	-	TRBD1	CASSPSGGQDGYTF	TGTGCCAGCTCACCGTCAGGGGGCCAGGATGGCTACACCTTC
TRBJ1-2	TRBV7-2	-	TRBD1	CASSPQGISHGYTF	TGTGCCAGCAGCCCACAGGGGATTAGCCATGGCTACACCTTC
TRBJ1-3	TRBV28	-	-	CASRADSSRNTIYF	TGTGCCAGCAGAGCGGACAGTAGTCGGAACACCATATATTTT
TRBJ2-3	TRBV28	-	-	CASSTLGGLPHTQYF	TGTGCCAGCAGTACGTTAGGAGGTCTCCCTCATACGCAGTATTTT
TRBJ2-3	TRBV28	-	TRBD2	CASSVPGGLSGRGTDTQYF	TGTGCCAGCAGCGTTCCCGGGGGGCTAAGCGGGAGGGGCACAGATACGCAGTATTTT
TRBJ2-3	TRBV11-2	-	-	CASSVPGQRSAQYF	TGTGCCAGCAGCGTGCCGGGACAAAGGTCGGCGCAGTATTTT
TRBJ2-2	TRBV21-1	once	-	CASGRDGRFYTGELFF	TGTGCCAGCGGGAGAGACGGCAGGTTTTACACCGGGGAGCTGTTTTTT
TRBJ1-1	TRBV3-1/TRBV3-2	-	-	CASSRRGTEAFF	TGTGCCAGCAGTAGGAGGGGCACTGAAGCTTTCTTT
TRBJ1-3	TRBV3-1/TRBV3-2	-	-	CASSTRTDHRSGNTIYF	TGTGCCAGCAGCACACGGACAGATCACCGCTCTGGAAACACCATATATTTT
TRBJ2-3	TRBV4-1	-	-	CASSQDTVLEGATQYF	TGCGCCAGCAGCCAAGATACGGTTCTGGAGGGCGCTACGCAGTATTTT
TRBJ2-7	TRBV18	-	-	CASSPATGIRNEQYF	TGTGCCAGCTCACCGGCAACAGGGATTAGAAACGAGCAGTACTTC
TRBJ2-3	TRBV4-3	-	TRBD2	CASSRASTSSGKGDTQYF	TGCGCCAGCAGCCGAGCGTCCACATCTAGCGGAAAGGGAGATACGCAGTATTTT